The 25 T cell receptor beta chains reported below all come from one sample, sequenced in a study of T cells in Graves' hyperthyroidism and ophthalmopathy. What was amplified from RNA transcripts were TCR beta CDR3 regions. TCR CDR3 regions were first amplified by RT-PCR with HTBI primers. Each CDR3 protein is one row after TCRdb ran MiXCR on the multiplex PCR reads. Found here are under 700,000 distinct CDR3 sequences, approximately 15% of them singletons; the top ten hold 15% to 20%. The sequenced material came from blood. The receptors stem from a woman aged 18-30 years with Graves' hyperthyroidism.

This clonotype was counted many times. The V and J genes are TRBV20-1 and TRBJ2-7; D perhaps matches TRBD2 (6 bases). With 5 bases removed from V and 3 bases from J, the gap between germline ends came to 17 bases. In germline, CDR1 is DFQATT, CDR2 SNEGSKA (reference sequence). The CDR3 consists of 14 residues. DNA for the CDR3: TGCAGTGCTGGAGTGGGAGGAAGGATCTACGAGCAGTACTTC. Its protein is CSAGVGGRIYEQYF.

In its sample, this clonotype was seen a few times. The chain has TRBV28 and TRBJ1-4; D remains ambiguous. CDR1 MDHEN and CDR2 SYDVKM come from the germline V gene. This CDR3 has 14 residues. The ends were cut back, 2 bases at V and 10 bases at J, with 14 bases in the middle. This CDR3 reads CASSLPPPVRKLFF. CDR3 DNA: TGTGCCAGCAGTTTACCCCCCCCTGTGCGAAAACTGTTTTTT.

Points on this clonotype: An end of the junction does not agree with germline; a read error may underlie this. The gene calls are TRBV7-9 and TRBJ2-1; perhaps TRBD1 as D (5 bases). CDR3 length: 14 residues. In germline, CDR1 is SEHNR, CDR2 FQNEAQ (reference sequence). CDR3 DNA sequence: TGTGCCAGCAGCTTAAAGGCAATGGACAAAGAGCAGTTCTTC. This encodes CASSLKAMDKEQFF.

The rearrangement uses TRBV5-6 and TRBJ1-3; D remains ambiguous. V was shortened by 5 bases and J by 7 bases, with 16 bases between the two germline ends. The length of the CDR3 is 14 residues. Germline CDR1 reads SGHDT; CDR2 reads YYEEEE. CDR3 coding DNA: TGTGCCAGCAGGGATTTGTCCCTGGGGAACACCATATATTTT. Translating gives CASRDLSLGNTIYF.

Regarding this clonotype: A read error may be the cause here, since a much bigger clone is one base away. J is TRBJ2-7 and V is TRBV12-3 or TRBV12-4; 9 bases map to TRBD1. This CDR3 is 15 amino acids long. The ends lost 6 bases at V and 2 bases at J; junction bases unmatched: 8. CDR3 loop: CASSPRDRDTYEQYF. CDR3 nucleotides: TGTGCCAGCAGCCCCCGGGACAGGGATACCTACGAGCAGTACTTC.

This clonotype was seen more than once but under ten times. The V gene is TRBV7-2, the J gene TRBJ1-5, with 12 bases identical to TRBD1. The V segment lost 1 base and the J segment 9 bases; nucleotides outside the gene matches: 4. The germline V gene encodes CDR1 SGHTA and CDR2 FQGNSA. The CDR3 length is 15 residues. CDR3 in amino acids: CASSLVGTGGGPQHF. Written as DNA, the CDR3 is TGTGCCAGCAGCTTAGTTGGGACAGGGGGCGGGCCCCAGCATTTT.

There are a few counts of this clonotype. The chain carries TRBV12-3 or TRBV12-4 and TRBJ2-2, with D tentatively TRBD2 (7 bases). The CDR3 length is 17 residues. The germline V and J ends were trimmed by 7 bases and 7 bases, with 25 bases remaining between them. The CDR3 nucleotides read TGTGCCAGCACCTCCGGGGGCGGACTAGTGAGGTTCGGGGAGCTGTTTTTT. Amino acid sequence: CASTSGGGLVRFGELFF.

In its sample, this clonotype was seen a few times. Possible read error: a much larger clone is one base away. The J gene is TRBJ1-1, the V gene TRBV2; possible D gene TRBD1, 5 bases. The CDR3 loop spans 18 amino acids. Germline V gene sequence: CDR1 SNHLY, CDR2 FYNNEI. V dropped 6 bases and J dropped 1 base, with 24 bases sitting between them. The CDR3 nucleotides are TGTGCCAGCAGACTACTACCCCACAGGTTCGGCCAGAACACTGAAGCTTTCTTT. This translates into CASRLLPHRFGQNTEAFF.

This clonotype was found many times. This chain connects TRBV24-1 to TRBJ2-5, with D unresolved. The CDR3 has 13 residues. V gave up 4 bases and J gave up 5 bases, with 10 bases separating them. Germline V gene lookup returns CDR1 KGHDR and CDR2 SFDVKD. The CDR3 region has the DNA TGTGCCACCAGTGACCCCGGACGGGAGACCCAGTACTTC. This translates into CATSDPGRETQYF.

This clonotype was observed a few times. The chain carries TRBV6-2 or TRBV6-3 and TRBJ2-3; no definite D call. V was shortened by 0 bases and J by 2 bases, with 9 bases between the two germline ends. The CDR3 length is 15 residues. Germline V lookup: CDR1 MNHEY, CDR2 SVGEGT. This CDR3 reads CASSYSVGNTDTQYF. Written as DNA, the CDR3 is TGTGCCAGCAGTTACTCGGTCGGTAACACAGATACGCAGTATTTT.

The table lists this clonotype with a few counts. This rearrangement joins TRBV6-1 to TRBJ2-3, with D perhaps TRBD1 or TRBD2 (6 bases each). Trimming shortened V by 6 bases and J by 2 bases, and 15 bases separated the two germline ends. Germline V gene data show CDR1 as MNHNS and CDR2 as SASEGT. The CDR3 has 15 amino acids. The CDR3 DNA reads TGTGCCAGCAGCCCAAGGGGGGCCTTCACAGATACGCAGTATTTT. This encodes CASSPRGAFTDTQYF.

This rearrangement joins TRBV20-1 to TRBJ2-7; 8 bases map to TRBD1. Per germline, CDR1 DFQATT and CDR2 SNEGSKA (reference sequence). The trim removed 0 bases at V and 5 bases at J, leaving 6 bases unmatched. The CDR3 spans 14 residues. CDR3 sequence: CSARDRDRSHEQYF. In nucleotides, the CDR3 is TGCAGTGCTAGAGATCGGGACAGGTCCCACGAGCAGTACTTC.

In its sample, this clonotype was seen many times. V gene TRBV12-3 or TRBV12-4 combines with J gene TRBJ1-2; D uncertain. The CDR3 sequence is 12 residues long. V was cut by 2 bases and J by 4 bases, with 5 bases left in between. CDR3 region: CASSLRFYGYTF. The CDR3 DNA is TGTGCCAGCAGTTTAAGGTTCTATGGCTACACCTTC.

This clonotype turned up a few times. V gene TRBV5-1 combines with J gene TRBJ2-3; D remains unclear. V gave up 5 bases and J gave up 1 base, with 14 bases separating them. The CDR3 spans 15 residues. Germline CDR1 SGHRS, CDR2 YFSETQ. The CDR3 spells CASRTMDGRTDTQYF. The DNA for the CDR3 is TGCGCCAGCAGGACCATGGACGGGCGCACAGATACGCAGTATTTT. The whole variable domain, remainder taken from reference TRBV5-1 and TRBJ2-3, is KAGVTQTPRYLIKTRGQQVTLSCSPISGHRSVSWYQQTPGQGLQFLFEYFSETQRNKGNFPGRFSGRQFSNSRSEMNVSTLELGDSALYLCASRTMDGRTDTQYFGPGTRLTVL.

This clonotype has ten or more counts. V is TRBV6-1 and J is TRBJ2-3; 10 bases line up with TRBD2. This CDR3 spans 17 amino acids. The germline V gene has CDR1 MNHNS and CDR2 SASEGT. Trimming removed 6 bases from V and 7 bases from J; junction bases left unmatched: 16. Here the CDR3 DNA reads TGTGCCAGCAGGCCGGCCGGGGCTAGCGGGAGAACGTATACGCAGTATTTT. It translates to CASRPAGASGRTYTQYF.

This clonotype came up many times. The rearrangement uses TRBV6-1 and TRBJ2-3, with D unclear. The CDR3 extends over 14 amino acids. V lost 7 bases and J 1 base, leaving 12 bases between the germline ends. Germline CDR1 MNHNS, CDR2 SASEGT. DNA of the CDR3: TGTGCCAGCAAAGCGTATTACGGCACAGATACGCAGTATTTT. Protein sequence: CASKAYYGTDTQYF.

This chain uses TRBV28 with TRBJ1-1, with 11 bases matching TRBD1. Germline CDR1 and CDR2: MDHEN and SYDVKM. The CDR3 covers 12 residues. V dropped 6 bases and J dropped 11; count of bases not matched to a gene: 5. The CDR3 nucleotides are TGTGCCAGCAGCGTACGGGACAGGGGGGCTTTCTTT. Translated: CASSVRDRGAFF. The variable domain in full, with the rest retrieved from reference TRBV28 and TRBJ1-1, is DVKVTQSSRYLVKRTGEKVFLECVQDMDHENMFWYRQDPGLGLRLIYFSYDVKMKEKGDIPEGYSVSREKKERFSLILESASTNQTSMYLCASSVRDRGAFFGQGTRLTVV.

This clonotype has a count of ten or more. The gene calls are TRBV27 and TRBJ1-1; D gene uncertain. V gave up 4 bases and J gave up 0 bases, with 12 bases separating them. The CDR3 is 15 amino acids. Germline CDR1 is MNHEY and CDR2 is SMNVEV (reference sequence). CDR3 in amino acids: CASSSILRMNTEAFF. CDR3 DNA: TGTGCCAGCAGTTCCATACTACGAATGAACACTGAAGCTTTCTTT.

This clonotype was counted between two and nine times. The chain recombines TRBV4-2 with TRBJ2-2; no clear D. V was pared by 4 bases and J by 4 bases, with 10 bases between. Germline assignment: CDR1 LGHNA and CDR2 YNFKEQ. The CDR3 sequence is 14 residues long. Here the CDR3 reads CASSPRRTTGELFF. The DNA for the CDR3 is TGTGCCAGCAGCCCCCGAAGAACCACCGGGGAGCTGTTTTTT.

About this clonotype itself: A read error is possible here, since a much larger clone lies one base away. The rearrangement links TRBV6-5 to TRBJ2-1; 10 nucleotides line up with TRBD2. Germline assignment: CDR1 MNHEY and CDR2 SVGAGI. This CDR3 is built from 15 residues. Germline trimming cut 6 bases from V and 3 bases from J; bases unmatched to any gene: 5. Here the CDR3 reads CASRYTSGNYNEQFF. The CDR3, as DNA: TGTGCCAGCAGGTACACTAGCGGGAACTACAATGAGCAGTTCTTC.

There are a few counts of this clonotype. The CDR3 protein is CASSVLGDTGELFF. The CDR3 nucleotides read TGTGCCAGCAGCGTCCTGGGCGACACCGGGGAGCTGTTTTTT. The gene calls are TRBV9 and TRBJ2-2; the D is unclear. Germline loops: CDR1 SGDLS, CDR2 YYNGEE. The CDR3 runs 14 residues. The V and J ends lost 2 bases and 3 bases respectively, with 8 bases between them.

In its sample, this clonotype was seen many times. The rearrangement joins TRBV2 to TRBJ2-7; TRBD2 matches 7 bases. This CDR3 contains 13 residues. Germline V gives CDR1 SNHLY, CDR2 FYNNEI. The ends lost 6 bases at V and 6 bases at J; junction bases unmatched: 8. As DNA, the CDR3 is TGTGCCAGCAGAATCCGGACTAGGATCGAGCAGTACTTC. This gives the protein CASRIRTRIEQYF.

The chain uses TRBV29-1 and TRBJ2-7; no reliable D call. Germline CDR1 SQVTM, CDR2 ANQGSEA. This CDR3 is built from 14 residues. V dropped 6 bases and J dropped 2 bases, with 17 bases sitting between them. CDR3 bases: TGCAGCGTCGGTTATGGGGATTATCCCTACGAGCAGTACTTC. This sequence encodes CSVGYGDYPYEQYF.

This clonotype has just a few counts. V is TRBV19 and J is TRBJ2-3; 9 nucleotides align to TRBD1. Germline CDR1 is LNHDA and CDR2 is SQIVND (reference sequence). V lost 6 bases, J lost 6 bases, and 10 bases stayed unmatched. This CDR3 is built from 15 residues. The CDR3 DNA sequence: TGTGCCAGTAGACGGACAGGGGATACACAGGATACGCAGTATTTT. Protein: CASRRTGDTQDTQYF. Together with reference TRBV19 and TRBJ2-3, the CDR3 gives the full variable domain: DGGITQSPKYLFRKEGQNVTLSCEQNLNHDAMYWYRQDPGQGLRLIYYSQIVNDFQKGDIAEGYSVSREKKESFPLTVTSAQKNPTAFYLCASRRTGDTQDTQYFGPGTRLTVL.

There are a few counts of this clonotype. The V gene is TRBV20-1, the J gene TRBJ1-2; perhaps TRBD1 as D (5 bases). V gave up 0 bases and J gave up 4 bases, with 12 bases separating them. The CDR3 spans 14 residues. The germline V gene encodes CDR1 DFQATT and CDR2 SNEGSKA (reference sequence). This CDR3 is CSARDRETFYGYTF. The CDR3 DNA follows: TGCAGTGCTAGAGACAGGGAGACCTTCTATGGCTACACCTTC.